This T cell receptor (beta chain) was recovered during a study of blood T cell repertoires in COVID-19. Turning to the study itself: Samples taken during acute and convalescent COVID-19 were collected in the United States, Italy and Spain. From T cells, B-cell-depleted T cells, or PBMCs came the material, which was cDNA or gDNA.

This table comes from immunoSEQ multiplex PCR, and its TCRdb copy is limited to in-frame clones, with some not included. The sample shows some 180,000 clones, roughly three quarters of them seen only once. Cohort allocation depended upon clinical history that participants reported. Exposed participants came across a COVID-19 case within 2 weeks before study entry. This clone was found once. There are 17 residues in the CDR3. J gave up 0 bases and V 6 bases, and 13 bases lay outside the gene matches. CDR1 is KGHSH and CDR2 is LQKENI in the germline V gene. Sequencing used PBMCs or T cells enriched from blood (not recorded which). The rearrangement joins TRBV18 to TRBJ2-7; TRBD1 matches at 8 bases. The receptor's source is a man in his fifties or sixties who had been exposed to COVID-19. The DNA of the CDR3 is TGTGCCAGCTCGCGCGCCACAAGGACAGGGCTCTCCTACGAGCAGTACTTC. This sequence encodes CASSRATRTGLSYEQYF.